This record looks at one T cell receptor beta chain sequence and its context. Its antigen is not known. The sample originates from a study of T cell responses to AZD1222 COVID-19 vaccine. Study-level points and caveats: The donor cohort was predominantly white British with a female majority, and clonal diversity may have been underestimated. Baseline antibody screening turned up just six or seven seropositive AZD1222 recipients. Following two doses of AZD1222, Spike-specific TCR breadth and depth rose. With dominance at 160-218 and 743-854, vaccine-associated CD4 TCRs spanned spike.

Libraries were prepared by immunoSEQ multiplex PCR; TCRdb keeps only in-frame clonotypes and omits some of them. The sample shows 120,000 or so clones, 90% of them seen only once. CDR3 length: 18 residues. V shed 2 bases and J 7 bases; nucleotides not matched to a gene: 15. CDR1 LGHNA and CDR2 YNFKEQ come from the germline V gene. This material consisted of peripheral blood, taken on day 0 of MenACWY control vaccination. V usage is TRBV4-2 and J usage is TRBJ2-1, with TRBD1 matching over 9 bases. This receptor was identified in an adult in good health. This chain's CDR3 is CASSQRPTGGGPSNEQFF. The CDR3 DNA reads TGTGCCAGCAGCCAACGACCGACAGGGGGGGGCCCCAGTAATGAGCAGTTCTTC.